This TCR beta chain was identified in a study of T cells after yellow fever vaccination. J lost 6 bases, V lost 5 bases, and 8 bases had no gene match. The V gene's germline CDR1 is GTSNPN and CDR2 SVGIG (reference sequence). The CDR3 sequence is 14 residues long. This clonotype turned up a few times. One entry per CDR3 protein results from TCRdb running MiXCR on the 5' RACE reads. The sample gives roughly 300,000 distinct CDR3 sequences, approximately 8% of which show up once; approximately 15% is in the top ten. The source of this sequence is a man aged 18-30 years who received the YFV17D yellow fever vaccine. V is TRBV30 and J is TRBJ2-1, with 9 bases aligning to TRBD1. The source was PBMCs, collected roughly 45 days after the first yellow fever vaccination. In nucleotides, the CDR3 is TGTGCCTGGTCTCCGGGACAGGGAGGCAATGAGCAGTTCTTC. Translated: CAWSPGQGGNEQFF.